The 2 T cell receptor beta chains reported below all come from one sample, sequenced in a study of blood T cell repertoires in COVID-19. Sequencing used immunoSEQ multiplex PCR; TCRdb keeps in-frame clones, though not all of them. The table includes roughly 300,000 clones, approximately 85% detected once. The specimen was peripheral blood. Receptor source: a human donor in a cohort sampled during active COVID-19.

This clone was observed once. The genes are TRBV18 and TRBJ1-5, with a tentative D call TRBD1 (6 bases). Trimming took 8 bases from V and 2 from J, leaving 22 bases between them. The CDR3 runs 17 residues. From germline, CDR1 is KGHSH and CDR2 LQKENI. The CDR3 loop is CASRRGGYLVGNQPQHF. The CDR3 nucleotides are TGTGCCAGCCGAAGGGGGGGTTACTTGGTCGGCAATCAGCCCCAGCATTTT.

This chain uses TRBV18 with TRBJ2-3; 8 nucleotides agree with TRBD1. Germline CDR1 is KGHSH and CDR2 is LQKENI. This CDR3 region has 14 residues. V lost 6 bases to trimming and J lost 3 bases; unmatched junction nucleotides: 5. CDR3 DNA: TGTGCCAGCTCCGGGACAGGTAGGACAGATACGCAGTATTTT. It specifies CASSGTGRTDTQYF.